The 21 T cell receptor beta chains in this list originate from one sample, sequenced in a study of beta chain features in type 1 diabetes. Whole-study results and caveats: The study found moderately but significantly shorter TCRB CDR3s in all four CD4+ subsets of Type 1 diabetes patients.

Their antigens remain unidentified. The whole isolated RNA underwent reverse transcription, so sequencing captured expressed TCRB transcripts. Method: immunoSEQ multiplex PCR; TCRdb's copy keeps in-frame clones and lacks some. The sample lists 250,000 to 300,000 clones, around 15% occurring once. The specimen sequenced was naive CD4+ T cells from blood. The receptors originated from a man aged 25-40 years with type 1 diabetes.

The chain recombines TRBV18 with TRBJ2-7; D is unresolved. The CDR3 sequence is 14 residues long. The V gene lost 1 base and the J gene lost 5 bases, with 12 bases spanning the gap. Germline V gives CDR1 KGHSH, CDR2 LQKENI. Written as DNA, the CDR3 is TGTGCCAGCTCACCACGTCCGGGTCGGGACGAGCAGTACTTC. This translates into CASSPRPGRDEQYF.

This clone has more than one count but fewer than ten. The chain employs TRBV4-3 and TRBJ2-5; 8 nucleotides align to TRBD2. V lost 3 bases, J lost 7 bases, and 10 bases stayed unmatched. The germline V gene encodes CDR1 LGHNA and CDR2 YSLEER. There are 15 residues in the CDR3. CDR3 region: CASSQGSGGPGTQYF. CDR3 bases: TGCGCCAGCAGCCAGGGGAGCGGGGGCCCGGGGACCCAGTACTTC.

V usage is TRBV29-1 and J usage is TRBJ1-1, with TRBD1 identical over 7 bases. The length of the CDR3 is 13 residues. CDR1 is SQVTM and CDR2 is ANQGSEA in the germline V gene. The J segment lost 1 base and the V segment lost 3 bases, leaving 2 bases of the junction unmatched. CDR3 coding DNA: TGCAGCGTTGACGGGACAGAGAACACTGAAGCTTTCTTT. Residues: CSVDGTENTEAFF.

This clone was observed a few times. CDR3 nucleotides: TGTGCCAGCAGCGGGATCAGGGGCGACACAGATACGCAGTATTTT. It encodes CASSGIRGDTDTQYF. V usage is TRBV5-4 and J usage is TRBJ2-3, with TRBD1 as a possible D gene (6 bases). The CDR3 spans 15 residues. CDR1 and CDR2 (germline): SGHNT, YYREEE (reference sequence). Trimming removed 4 bases from V and 2 bases from J, with 14 bases in between.

This clone turned up a few times. The chain carries TRBV30 and TRBJ1-2, with TRBD1 as a possible D gene (5 bases). The germline V gene encodes CDR1 GTSNPN and CDR2 SVGIG (reference sequence). V dropped 0 bases and J dropped 4 bases, with 12 bases sitting between them. The CDR3 runs 14 residues. Here the CDR3 reads CAWSVQGTVYGYTF. As DNA, the CDR3 is TGTGCCTGGAGTGTCCAGGGTACCGTCTATGGCTACACCTTC. Together with reference TRBV30 and TRBJ1-2, the CDR3 gives the full variable domain: SQTIHQWPATLVQPVGSPLSLECTVEGTSNPNLYWYRQAAGRGLQLLFYSVGIGQISSEVPQNLSASRPQDRQFILSSKKLLLSDSGFYLCAWSVQGTVYGYTFGSGTRLTVV.

In its sample, this clone was seen a few times. The rearrangement links TRBV7-2 to TRBJ2-1; 10 nucleotides line up with TRBD2. This CDR3 has 15 amino acids. Trimming cost V 11 bases and J 6 bases; bases outside gene matches: 13. Germline values: CDR1 SGHTA, CDR2 FQGNSA. The CDR3 spells CAAARDLAGANEQFF. The CDR3 DNA reads as TGTGCCGCGGCCCGAGACCTAGCGGGAGCCAATGAGCAGTTCTTC.

This clone was found a few times. The chain combines TRBV28 with TRBJ1-5, with D hard to call. Germline assignment: CDR1 MDHEN and CDR2 SYDVKM. The CDR3 runs to 15 residues. V lost 7 bases to trimming and J lost 3 bases, with 16 bases between them. The CDR3 DNA is TGTGCCAGCACGGTAGGAGGACGGAACAATCAGCCCCAGCATTTT. Translated, it gives CASTVGGRNNQPQHF.

The rearrangement uses TRBV19 and TRBJ1-5; D is uncertain. V lost 7 bases and J 5 bases, leaving 12 bases between the germline ends. The germline gives CDR1 LNHDA, CDR2 SQIVND (reference sequence). This CDR3 comprises 13 residues. Here the CDR3 DNA reads TGTGCCAGTAATCGAGCGCGGGATCAGCCCCAGCATTTT. It encodes CASNRARDQPQHF.

This sequence joins TRBV29-1 and TRBJ2-1; 7 bases line up with TRBD1. After removal of 3 bases from V and 7 bases from J, the junction contained 6 bases not matched to a gene. In germline, CDR1 is SQVTM, CDR2 ANQGSEA. CDR3 size: 13 residues. CDR3 residues: CSVEPGQRNEQFF. CDR3 bases: TGCAGCGTTGAGCCGGGACAGCGAAATGAGCAGTTCTTC.

The J gene is TRBJ2-1, the V gene TRBV5-1; TRBD2 aligns across 8 bases. Per the germline V gene, CDR1 is SGHRS and CDR2 is YFSETQ. Trimming took 6 bases from V and 6 from J; bases not matched to a gene: 11. This CDR3 spans 15 amino acids. As DNA, the CDR3 is TGCGCCAGCACCCATGGGAGCGGGAGTTTCAATGAGCAGTTCTTC. It yields the protein CASTHGSGSFNEQFF.

The chain carries TRBV11-2 and TRBJ2-5; D not certain. The V gene's germline CDR1 is SGHAT and CDR2 FQNNGV. The CDR3 spans 13 residues. Trimming took 5 bases from V and 4 from J, leaving 11 bases between them. CDR3 in amino acids: CASSRASGETQYF. In nucleotides, the CDR3 is TGTGCCAGCAGCCGAGCTTCCGGAGAGACCCAGTACTTC.

This clone has just a few counts. The chain has TRBV7-9 and TRBJ1-4; TRBD1 agrees at 7 bases. The V and J ends lost 4 bases and 7 bases, in that order; junction bases with no gene match: 6. This CDR3 is built from 14 residues. The germline V gene encodes CDR1 SEHNR and CDR2 FQNEAQ (reference sequence). The CDR3 region is CASSSTGTGEKLFF. Written as DNA, the CDR3 is TGTGCCAGCAGCTCGACAGGGACCGGTGAAAAACTGTTTTTT.

The rearrangement links TRBV25-1 to TRBJ2-1, with D perhaps TRBD2 (5 bases). The germline CDR1 and CDR2 sequences are MGHDK and SYGVNS. The CDR3 consists of 15 residues. Trimming shortened V by 2 bases and J by 2 bases, and 10 bases separated the two germline ends. CDR3 sequence (DNA): TGTGCCAGCAGTGAAGGGAGTACCCCCTACAATGAGCAGTTCTTC. This codes for CASSEGSTPYNEQFF.

This clone has only a few counts. This chain connects TRBV7-9 to TRBJ2-7; 9 nucleotides line up with TRBD1. This CDR3 has 15 residues. V gave up 4 bases and J gave up 1 base; unmatched junction bases: 5. Germline assignment: CDR1 SEHNR and CDR2 FQNEAQ (reference sequence). The CDR3 reads CASSSDRGASYEQYF. The CDR3 nucleotides are TGTGCCAGCAGCTCGGACAGGGGCGCATCCTACGAGCAGTACTTC.

The rearrangement links TRBV4-1 to TRBJ2-1; D not resolved. CDR3 length: 13 residues. V lost 0 bases and J 7 bases, leaving 7 bases between the germline ends. CDR1 and CDR2 (germline): MGHRA, YSYEKL. The CDR3 region is CASSQDPLNEQFF. The CDR3 DNA reads TGCGCCAGCAGCCAAGATCCCCTAAATGAGCAGTTCTTC.

CDR3 nucleotides: TGTGCCTGGAGTGTCGGGTTCAGCAATCAGCCCCAGCATTTT. Its protein is CAWSVGFSNQPQHF. The chain is built from TRBV30 and TRBJ1-5; D not certain. Germline loops: CDR1 GTSNPN, CDR2 SVGIG (reference sequence). Trimming pared 0 bases from V and 1 base from J, leaving 7 bases between. This CDR3 is 14 amino acids long. Together with reference TRBV30 and TRBJ1-5, the CDR3 gives the full variable domain: SQTIHQWPATLVQPVGSPLSLECTVEGTSNPNLYWYRQAAGRGLQLLFYSVGIGQISSEVPQNLSASRPQDRQFILSSKKLLLSDSGFYLCAWSVGFSNQPQHFGDGTRLSIL.

The genes are TRBV2 and TRBJ2-6; 9 positions agree with TRBD1. V trimming: 6 bases; J trimming: 0 bases; junction bases outside the gene matches: 9. The length of the CDR3 is 18 residues. Germline CDR1 SNHLY, CDR2 FYNNEI. The CDR3 bases are TGTGCCAGCAGGACTTGGACAGGGGCGAGCTCTGGGGCCAACGTCCTGACTTTC. As protein: CASRTWTGASSGANVLTF.

The chain carries TRBV7-9 and TRBJ1-2; TRBD1 agrees at 9 bases. The junction had 17 bases not matched to a gene; V was cut back by 6 bases and J by 6 bases. Germline V gives CDR1 SEHNR, CDR2 FQNEAQ (reference sequence). The CDR3 covers 17 residues. The chain's CDR3 is CASSQTEGTGRRDGYTF. The CDR3 coding sequence is TGTGCCAGCAGTCAGACCGAGGGGACAGGGAGACGCGATGGCTACACCTTC.

CDR3 region: CASSRSGTSGRHPYEQYF. CDR3 nucleotides: TGCGCCAGCAGCCGATCCGGGACTAGCGGGAGGCACCCCTACGAGCAGTACTTC. The chain combines TRBV4-1 with TRBJ2-7, with 15 bases that match TRBD2. CDR3 length equals 18 residues. V dropped 4 bases and J dropped 2; count of bases not matched to a gene: 9. The V gene's germline CDR1 is MGHRA and CDR2 YSYEKL.

This clone was observed a few times. This chain links TRBV7-6 with TRBJ1-4, with no clear D. Germline values: CDR1 SGHVS, CDR2 FNYEAQ. The CDR3 sequence is 14 residues long. Trimming removed 1 base at V and 5 bases at J, with 8 bases between. In DNA form, the CDR3 reads TGTGCCAGCAGCTTAGGCAGGCAAAATGAAAAACTGTTTTTT. Its translation: CASSLGRQNEKLFF. The entire variable domain, with the rest obtained from reference TRBV7-6 and TRBJ1-4, is as follows: GAGVSQSPRYKVTKRGQDVALRCDPISGHVSLYWYRQALGQGPEFLTYFNYEAQQDKSGLPNDRFSAERPEGSISTLTIQRTEQRDSAMYRCASSLGRQNEKLFFGSGTQLSVL.

Only a few counts were recorded for this clone. The chain employs TRBV7-9 and TRBJ1-1; 10 nucleotides agree with TRBD1. The CDR3 covers 14 residues. Germline CDR1 SEHNR, CDR2 FQNEAQ (reference sequence). The J segment lost 3 bases and the V segment lost 5 bases, leaving 3 bases of the junction unmatched. DNA for the CDR3: TGTGCCAGCAGCCGGACAGGGGGGGACACTGAAGCTTTCTTT. Translated: CASSRTGGDTEAFF.